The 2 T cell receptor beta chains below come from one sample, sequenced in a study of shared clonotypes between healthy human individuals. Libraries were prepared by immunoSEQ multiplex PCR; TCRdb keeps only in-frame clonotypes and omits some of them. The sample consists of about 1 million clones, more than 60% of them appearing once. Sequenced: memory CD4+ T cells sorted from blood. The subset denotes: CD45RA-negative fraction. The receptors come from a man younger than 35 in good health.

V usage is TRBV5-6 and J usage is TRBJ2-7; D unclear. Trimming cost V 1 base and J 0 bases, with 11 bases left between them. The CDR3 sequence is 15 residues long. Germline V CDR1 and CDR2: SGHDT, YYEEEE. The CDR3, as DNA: TGTGCCAGCAGCTTGAGGCTCATTAGCTCCTACGAGCAGTACTTC. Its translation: CASSLRLISSYEQYF.

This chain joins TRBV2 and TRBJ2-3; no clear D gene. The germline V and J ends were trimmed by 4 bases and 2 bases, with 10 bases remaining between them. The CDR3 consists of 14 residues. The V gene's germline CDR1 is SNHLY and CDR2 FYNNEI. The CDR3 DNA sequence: TGTGCCAGCAGTGTCGCGGAAAACACAGATACGCAGTATTTT. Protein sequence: CASSVAENTDTQYF. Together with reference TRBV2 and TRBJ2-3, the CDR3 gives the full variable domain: EPEVTQTPSHQVTQMGQEVILRCVPISNHLYFYWYRQILGQKVEFLVSFYNNEISEKSEIFDDQFSVERPDGSNFTLKIRSTKLEDSAMYFCASSVAENTDTQYFGPGTRLTVL.